This T cell receptor beta chain was sequenced during a study of CD4 T cells in relation to SARS-CoV-2 and coronaviruses. About the study: ViraFEST: approximately eleven-day antigen culture of PBMCs, then TCR beta CDR3 sequencing.

About 10^5 naive or memory CD4+ cells were cultured with CEF peptides for roughly 10 days. Broader study findings: No crossreactivity against non-spike viral proteins was tested here. In roughly two thirds of donors, memory CD4+ clonotypes crossrecognized SARS-CoV-2 and at least one common cold coronavirus spike.

The repertoire was sequenced with immunoSEQ multiplex PCR; TCRdb's copy has only in-frame clones and lacks some. Among 30,000 to 45,000 clones listed, approximately 80% were seen once. As to this clone: Antigen unknown.

The V and J ends lost 5 bases and 0 bases respectively, with 8 bases between them. Germline CDR1 reads SEHNR; CDR2 reads FQNEAQ (reference sequence). The CDR3 runs 14 residues. The rearrangement joins TRBV7-9 to TRBJ2-1; a possible D gene is TRBD2 (5 bases). This receptor was identified in an adult with COVID-19. The sample comprised memory CD4+ T cells from PBMCs, cultured in vitro. CDR3 amino acids: CASSPGSSYNEQFF. The DNA of the CDR3 is TGTGCCAGCAGCCCGGGGAGCTCCTACAATGAGCAGTTCTTC.